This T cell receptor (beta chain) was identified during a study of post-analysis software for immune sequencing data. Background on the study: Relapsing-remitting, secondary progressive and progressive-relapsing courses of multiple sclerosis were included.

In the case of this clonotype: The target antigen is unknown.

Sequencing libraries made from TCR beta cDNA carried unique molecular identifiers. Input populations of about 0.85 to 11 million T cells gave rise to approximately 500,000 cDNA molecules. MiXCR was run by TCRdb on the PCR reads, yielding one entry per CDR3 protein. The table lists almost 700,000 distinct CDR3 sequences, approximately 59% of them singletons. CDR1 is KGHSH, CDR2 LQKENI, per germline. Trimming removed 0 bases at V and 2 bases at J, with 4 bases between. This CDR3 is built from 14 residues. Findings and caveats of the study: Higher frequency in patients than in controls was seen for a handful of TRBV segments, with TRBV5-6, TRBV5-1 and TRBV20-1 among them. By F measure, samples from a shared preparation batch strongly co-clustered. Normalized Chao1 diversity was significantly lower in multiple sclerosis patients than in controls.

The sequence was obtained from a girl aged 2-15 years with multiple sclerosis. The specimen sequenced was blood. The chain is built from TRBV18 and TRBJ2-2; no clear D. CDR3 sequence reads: CASSPPINTGELFF. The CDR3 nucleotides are TGTGCCAGCTCACCACCGATCAACACCGGGGAGCTGTTTTTT.